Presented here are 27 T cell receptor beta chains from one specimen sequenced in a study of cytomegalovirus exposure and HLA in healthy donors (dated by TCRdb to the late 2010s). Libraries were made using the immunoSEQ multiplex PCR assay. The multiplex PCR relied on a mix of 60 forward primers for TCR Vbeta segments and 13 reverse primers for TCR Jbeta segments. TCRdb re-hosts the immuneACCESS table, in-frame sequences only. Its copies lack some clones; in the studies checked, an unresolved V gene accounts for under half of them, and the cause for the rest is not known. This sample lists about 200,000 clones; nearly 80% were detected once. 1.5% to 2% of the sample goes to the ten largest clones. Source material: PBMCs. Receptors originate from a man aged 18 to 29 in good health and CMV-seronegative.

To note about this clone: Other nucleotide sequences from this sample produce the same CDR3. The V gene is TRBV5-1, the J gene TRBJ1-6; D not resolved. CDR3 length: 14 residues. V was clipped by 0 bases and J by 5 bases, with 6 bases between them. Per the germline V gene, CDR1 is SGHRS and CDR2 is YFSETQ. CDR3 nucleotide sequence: TGCGCCAGCAGCTTGGGGCAGAATAATTCACCCCTCCACTTT. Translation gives CASSLGQNNSPLHF.

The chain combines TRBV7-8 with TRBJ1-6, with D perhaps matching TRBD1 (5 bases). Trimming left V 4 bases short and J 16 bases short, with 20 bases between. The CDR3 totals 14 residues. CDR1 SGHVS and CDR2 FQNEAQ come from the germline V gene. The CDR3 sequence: CASSSPLTEGGLHF. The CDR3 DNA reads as TGTGCCAGCAGCTCGCCCCTGACAGAGGGAGGTCTCCACTTT.

In DNA form, the CDR3 reads TGTGCCAGCAGCCAAGACAGGGAAGGGGCCGGGGAGCTGTTTTTT. It yields the protein CASSQDREGAGELFF. This chain joins TRBV7-9 and TRBJ2-2; 7 nucleotides match TRBD1. The V segment lost 5 bases and the J segment 6 bases; nucleotides outside the gene matches: 9. Germline V gene sequence: CDR1 SEHNR, CDR2 FQNEAQ (reference sequence). The CDR3 has 15 residues.

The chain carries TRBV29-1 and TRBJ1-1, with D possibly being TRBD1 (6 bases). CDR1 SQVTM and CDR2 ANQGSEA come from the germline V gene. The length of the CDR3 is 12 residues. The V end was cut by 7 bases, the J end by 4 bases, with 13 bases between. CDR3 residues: CSGTGYGTEAFF. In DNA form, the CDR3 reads TGCAGCGGTACAGGGTATGGCACTGAAGCTTTCTTT.

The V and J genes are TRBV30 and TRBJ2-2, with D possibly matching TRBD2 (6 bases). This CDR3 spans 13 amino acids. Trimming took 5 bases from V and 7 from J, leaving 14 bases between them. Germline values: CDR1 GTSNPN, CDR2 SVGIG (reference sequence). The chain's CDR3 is CAWRGRRVGELFF. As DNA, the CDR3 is TGTGCCTGGCGGGGGAGACGGGTCGGGGAGCTGTTTTTT.

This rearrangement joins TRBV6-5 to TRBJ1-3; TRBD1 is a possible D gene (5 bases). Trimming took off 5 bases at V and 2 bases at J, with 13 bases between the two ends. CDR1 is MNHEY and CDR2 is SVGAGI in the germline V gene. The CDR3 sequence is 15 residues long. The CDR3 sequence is CASSARGETGNTIYF. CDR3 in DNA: TGTGCCAGCAGTGCAAGGGGCGAGACTGGAAACACCATATATTTT.

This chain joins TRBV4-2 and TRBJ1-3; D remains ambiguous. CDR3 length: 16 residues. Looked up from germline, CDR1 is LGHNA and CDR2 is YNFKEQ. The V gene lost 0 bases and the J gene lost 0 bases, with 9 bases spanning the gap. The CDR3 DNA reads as TGTGCCAGCAGCCAAGAAGTCGGGAGCTCTGGAAACACCATATATTTT. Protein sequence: CASSQEVGSSGNTIYF.

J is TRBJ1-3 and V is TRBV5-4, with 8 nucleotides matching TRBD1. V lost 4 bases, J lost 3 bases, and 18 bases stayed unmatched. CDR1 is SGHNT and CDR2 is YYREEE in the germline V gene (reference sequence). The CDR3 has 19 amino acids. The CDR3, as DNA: TGTGCCAGCAGCCGTAGGATGCCCGGTCCAGGACAGGGTGGAAACACCATATATTTT. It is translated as CASSRRMPGPGQGGNTIYF. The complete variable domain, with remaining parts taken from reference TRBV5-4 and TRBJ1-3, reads ETGVTQSPTHLIKTRGQQVTLRCSSQSGHNTVSWYQQALGQGPQFIFQYYREEENGRGNFPPRFSGLQFPNYSSELNVNALELDDSALYLCASSRRMPGPGQGGNTIYFGEGSWLTVV.

In nucleotides, the CDR3 is TGTGCCAGTAGTATAGCCCGCCTAGCGGGAGCGGAGACCCAGTACTTC. This codes for CASSIARLAGAETQYF. The rearrangement joins TRBV19 to TRBJ2-5; TRBD2 aligns across 10 bases. The CDR3 length is 16 residues. Unmatched junction bases numbered 7, after V lost 1 base and J lost 5 bases. From germline, CDR1 is LNHDA and CDR2 SQIVND (reference sequence).

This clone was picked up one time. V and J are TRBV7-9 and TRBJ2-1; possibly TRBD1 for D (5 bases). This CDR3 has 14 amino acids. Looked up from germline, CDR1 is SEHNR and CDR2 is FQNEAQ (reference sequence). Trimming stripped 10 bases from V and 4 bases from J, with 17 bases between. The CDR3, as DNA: TGTGCCACTTACGGTACAGGACCTTACAATGAGCAGTTCTTC. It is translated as CATYGTGPYNEQFF.

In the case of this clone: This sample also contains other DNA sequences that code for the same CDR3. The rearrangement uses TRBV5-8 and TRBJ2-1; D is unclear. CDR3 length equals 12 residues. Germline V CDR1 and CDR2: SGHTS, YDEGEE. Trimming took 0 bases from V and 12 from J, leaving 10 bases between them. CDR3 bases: TGTGCCAGCAGCTTGGCTGGTTCTATGCAGTTCTTC. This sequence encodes CASSLAGSMQFF.

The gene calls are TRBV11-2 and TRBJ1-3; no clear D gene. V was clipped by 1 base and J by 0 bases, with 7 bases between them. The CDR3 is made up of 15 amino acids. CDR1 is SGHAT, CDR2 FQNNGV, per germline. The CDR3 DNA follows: TGTGCCAGCAGCTTAGGATCGAGCTCTGGAAACACCATATATTTT. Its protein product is CASSLGSSSGNTIYF.

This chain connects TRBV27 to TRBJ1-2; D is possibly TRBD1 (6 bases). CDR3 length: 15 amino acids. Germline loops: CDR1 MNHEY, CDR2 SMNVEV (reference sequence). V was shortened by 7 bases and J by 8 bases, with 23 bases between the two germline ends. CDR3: CASTPLGAQGEGYTF. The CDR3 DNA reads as TGTGCCAGCACCCCACTGGGCGCACAGGGAGAGGGCTACACCTTC.

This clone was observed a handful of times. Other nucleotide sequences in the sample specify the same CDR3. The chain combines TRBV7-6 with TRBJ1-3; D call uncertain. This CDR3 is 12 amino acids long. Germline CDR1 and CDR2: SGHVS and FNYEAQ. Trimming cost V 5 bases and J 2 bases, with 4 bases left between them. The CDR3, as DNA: TGTGCCAGCAGCCCCACTGGAAACACCATATATTTT. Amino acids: CASSPTGNTIYF.

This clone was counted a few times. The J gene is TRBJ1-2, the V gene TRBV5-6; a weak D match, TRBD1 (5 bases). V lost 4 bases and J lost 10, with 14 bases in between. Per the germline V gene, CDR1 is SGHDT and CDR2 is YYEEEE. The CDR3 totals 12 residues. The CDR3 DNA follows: TGTGCCAGCAGCACACGTTCAGGGTCCTACACCTTC. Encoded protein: CASSTRSGSYTF.

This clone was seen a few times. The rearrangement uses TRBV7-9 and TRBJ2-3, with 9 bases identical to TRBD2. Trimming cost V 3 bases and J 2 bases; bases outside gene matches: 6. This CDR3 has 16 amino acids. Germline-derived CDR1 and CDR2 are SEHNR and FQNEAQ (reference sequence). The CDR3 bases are TGTGCCAGCAGCTTGATAGCGGGGGACCCCACAGATACGCAGTATTTT. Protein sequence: CASSLIAGDPTDTQYF. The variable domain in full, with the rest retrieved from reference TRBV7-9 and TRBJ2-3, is DTGVSQNPRHKITKRGQNVTFRCDPISEHNRLYWYRQTLGQGPEFLTYFQNEAQLEKSRLLSDRFSAERPKGSFSTLEIQRTEQGDSAMYLCASSLIAGDPTDTQYFGPGTRLTVL.

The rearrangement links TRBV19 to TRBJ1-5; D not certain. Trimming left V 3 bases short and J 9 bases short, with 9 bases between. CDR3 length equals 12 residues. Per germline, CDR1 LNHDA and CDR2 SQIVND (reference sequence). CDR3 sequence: CASSIPTRPQHF. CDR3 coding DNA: TGTGCCAGTAGTATCCCGACTCGGCCCCAGCATTTT.

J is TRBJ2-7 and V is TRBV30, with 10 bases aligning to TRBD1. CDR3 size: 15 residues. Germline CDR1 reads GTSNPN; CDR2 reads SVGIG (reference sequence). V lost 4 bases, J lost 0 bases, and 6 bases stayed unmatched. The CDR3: CAWIPGTGVSYEQYF. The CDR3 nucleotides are TGTGCCTGGATTCCCGGGACAGGGGTCTCCTACGAGCAGTACTTC. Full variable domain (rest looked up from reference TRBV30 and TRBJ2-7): SQTIHQWPATLVQPVGSPLSLECTVEGTSNPNLYWYRQAAGRGLQLLFYSVGIGQISSEVPQNLSASRPQDRQFILSSKKLLLSDSGFYLCAWIPGTGVSYEQYFGPGTRLTVT.

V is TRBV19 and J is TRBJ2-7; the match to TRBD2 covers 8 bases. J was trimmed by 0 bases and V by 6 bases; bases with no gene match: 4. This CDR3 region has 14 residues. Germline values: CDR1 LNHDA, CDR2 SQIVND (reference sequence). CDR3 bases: TGTGCCAGTAGGACGACTAGCGCCTCCTACGAGCAGTACTTC. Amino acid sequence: CASRTTSASYEQYF. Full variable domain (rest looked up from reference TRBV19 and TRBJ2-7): DGGITQSPKYLFRKEGQNVTLSCEQNLNHDAMYWYRQDPGQGLRLIYYSQIVNDFQKGDIAEGYSVSREKKESFPLTVTSAQKNPTAFYLCASRTTSASYEQYFGPGTRLTVT.

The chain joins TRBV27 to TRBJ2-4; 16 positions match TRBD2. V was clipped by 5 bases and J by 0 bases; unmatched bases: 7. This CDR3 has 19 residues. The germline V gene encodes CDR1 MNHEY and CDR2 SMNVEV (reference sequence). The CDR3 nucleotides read TGTGCCAGCAGTCTAGGGACTAGCGGGAGGGGTTTAGCCAAAAACATTCAGTACTTC. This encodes CASSLGTSGRGLAKNIQYF.

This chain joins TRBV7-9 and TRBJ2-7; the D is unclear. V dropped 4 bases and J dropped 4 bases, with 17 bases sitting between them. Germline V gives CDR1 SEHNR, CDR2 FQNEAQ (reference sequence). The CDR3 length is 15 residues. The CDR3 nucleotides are TGTGCCAGCAGCTCCCCCCCCCGCCCCACTTACGAGCAGTACTTC. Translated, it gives CASSSPPRPTYEQYF.

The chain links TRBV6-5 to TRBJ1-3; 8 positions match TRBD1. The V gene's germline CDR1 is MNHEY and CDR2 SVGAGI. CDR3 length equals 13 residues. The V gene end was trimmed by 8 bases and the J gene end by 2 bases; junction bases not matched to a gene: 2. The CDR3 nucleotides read TGTGCCAGCTCGGACAGGGCTGGAAACACCATATATTTT. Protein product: CASSDRAGNTIYF.

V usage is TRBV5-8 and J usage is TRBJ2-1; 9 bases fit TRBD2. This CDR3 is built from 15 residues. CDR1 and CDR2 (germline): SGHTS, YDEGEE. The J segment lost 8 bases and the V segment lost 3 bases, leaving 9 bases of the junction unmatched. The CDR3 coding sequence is TGTGCCAGCAGCTCATGGCGGGAGGGCCAGGATGAGCAGTTCTTC. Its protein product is CASSSWREGQDEQFF.

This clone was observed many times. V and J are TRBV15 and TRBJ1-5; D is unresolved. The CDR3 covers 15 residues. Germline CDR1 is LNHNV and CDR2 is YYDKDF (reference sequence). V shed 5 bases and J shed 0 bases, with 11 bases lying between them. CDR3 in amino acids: CATSLQEGSNQPQHF. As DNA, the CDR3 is TGTGCCACCAGCCTCCAGGAAGGTAGCAATCAGCCCCAGCATTTT.

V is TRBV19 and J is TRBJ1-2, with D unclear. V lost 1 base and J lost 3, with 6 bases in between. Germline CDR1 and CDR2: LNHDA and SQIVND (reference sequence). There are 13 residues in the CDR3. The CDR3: CASSIGADYGYTF. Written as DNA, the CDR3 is TGTGCCAGTAGTATAGGGGCTGACTATGGCTACACCTTC.

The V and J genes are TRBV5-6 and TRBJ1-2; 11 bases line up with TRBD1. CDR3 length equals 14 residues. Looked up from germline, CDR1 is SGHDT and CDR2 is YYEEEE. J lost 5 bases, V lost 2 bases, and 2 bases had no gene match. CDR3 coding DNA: TGTGCCAGCAGCTTCGGGACAGGGGGGTATGGCTACACCTTC. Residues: CASSFGTGGYGYTF.

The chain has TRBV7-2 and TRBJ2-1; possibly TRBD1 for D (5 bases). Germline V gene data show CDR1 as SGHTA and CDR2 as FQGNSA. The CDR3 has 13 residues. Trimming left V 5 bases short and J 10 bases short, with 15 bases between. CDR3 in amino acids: CASSLQAGREQFF. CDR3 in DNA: TGTGCCAGCAGCCTACAGGCAGGGCGCGAGCAGTTCTTC.